This T cell receptor beta chain was captured in a study of CD8+CD57+ T cells in acquired aplastic anemia. Study context: Mean DNA quantity obtained from sorted CD4+ and CD8+ cells was around 3.2 ug. Study-wide results and caveats: Researchers report that twenty-nine CD8+ CDR3 sequences appeared in both patients and controls. Researchers reported that CD8+ Simpson's diversity was not significantly different in patients versus controls.

Losses at the gene ends were 6 bases for V and 6 bases for J; bases not matched to a gene: 12. The CDR3 runs to 14 residues. From germline, CDR1 is DFQATT and CDR2 SNEGSKA (reference sequence). Worth noting for this clonotype: As yet, its antigen is unknown.

TCR beta VDJ and CDR3 profiling used genomic DNA as template. TCRdb reprocessed the reads via MiXCR and lists one record per CDR3 protein. The sample consists of 300,000 or so distinct CDR3 sequences, 55% to 65% of them appearing once. Sample: sorted CD4+, CD8+, or CD8+CD57+ T cells (not recorded which) from PBMCs. J is TRBJ2-7 and V is TRBV20-1; 9 bases map to TRBD1. The TCR comes from a human donor with severe aplastic anemia or a healthy control (not recorded which). For the CDR3, the DNA is TGCAGTGCCCCCGACCCTACAGGGGGCAGCGAGCAGTACTTC. As protein: CSAPDPTGGSEQYF.